These T cell receptor beta chains were read from a single sample in a study of cytomegalovirus exposure and HLA in healthy donors. TCRdb keeps only in-frame clones here, not all; method: immunoSEQ multiplex PCR. Of about 120,000 clones in the sample, 82% are singletons; the top ten hold 1.5%. The sample consisted of PBMCs. The origin of the receptors is a woman between 18 and 29 years old in good health and CMV-seronegative. The conserved cysteine and the conserved F or W are not part of the CDR3 here. Where a row states a size, it is once, few, many or the class of an expanded clone; other rows omit it.

V: TRBV19; J: TRBJ1-1; size: NA; CDR3: ASSIYGREAF
V: TRBV6-5; J: TRBJ2-7; size: NA; CDR3: ASSPGQGGYEQY
V: TRBV4-1; J: TRBJ2-4; size: NA; CDR3: ASSQLLRNSQY
V: TRBV10-3; J: TRBJ2-6; size: NA; CDR3: AVRQGRPGANGLT
V: TRBV19; J: TRBJ1-5; size: NA; CDR3: ASSSQQGYNQPQH
V: TRBV7-3; J: TRBJ2-2; size: NA; CDR3: ASRIGASGTGELF
V: TRBV4-1; J: TRBJ1-3; size: NA; CDR3: ASSQDGGTGGNTIY
V: TRBV19; J: TRBJ1-1; size: NA; CDR3: ASSMGDRSYTEAF
V: TRBV13; J: TRBJ1-3; size: NA; CDR3: ASSLSAGVSGNTIY
V: TRBV10-2; J: TRBJ2-7; size: NA; CDR3: ASRDSVNEQY
V: TRBV11-3; J: TRBJ2-1; size: NA; CDR3: ASSLKAAYNEQF
V: TRBV7-9; J: TRBJ1-5; size: NA; CDR3: ASSFGNQPQH
V: TRBV5-6; J: TRBJ1-3; size: NA; CDR3: ASSLVGGPGNTIY
V: TRBV2; J: TRBJ2-2; size: few; CDR3: ASSVNRAGTGELF
V: TRBV5-6; J: TRBJ2-3; size: once; CDR3: ASSFMFRFADTQY
V: TRBV5-1; J: TRBJ1-1; size: NA; CDR3: ASSPLQGNTEAF
V: TRBV11-3; J: TRBJ1-1; size: NA; CDR3: ASSRTGDATEAF
V: TRBV7-9; J: TRBJ1-3; size: NA; CDR3: ASILLGGQAGLSGNTIY
V: TRBV25-1; J: TRBJ1-1; size: NA; CDR3: ASSAQGRTEAF
V: TRBV5-1; J: TRBJ1-1; size: NA; CDR3: ASSLVVGAGTEAF
V: TRBV27; J: TRBJ1-5; size: NA; CDR3: ASSLWGGLSNQPRH
V: TRBV10-2; J: TRBJ2-7; size: NA; CDR3: ASSDAYEQY
V: TRBV11-1; J: TRBJ2-3; size: NA; CDR3: ASTSSGRGVTDTQY
V: TRBV27; J: TRBJ2-1; size: NA; CDR3: ASRDRGARDNEQF
V: TRBV7-2; J: TRBJ1-2; size: NA; CDR3: ASSIYGTGGDGYT
V: TRBV15; J: TRBJ1-6; size: few; CDR3: ATSRGVSSYNSPLH
V: TRBV5-1; J: TRBJ2-3; size: NA; CDR3: ASSLLGREYTDTQY
V: TRBV28; J: TRBJ1-4; size: once; CDR3: ASSLWGTGDEKLF
V: TRBV11-2; J: TRBJ1-1; size: NA; CDR3: ASSSSDRSNTEAF
V: TRBV6-1; J: TRBJ2-2; size: NA; CDR3: ASSEGGNTGELF